This T cell receptor beta chain was recorded in a study of breast tumors, draining lymph nodes, adjacent tissues. This clonotype was recorded at least ten times. The antigen remains undetermined. Findings and limits, study-wide: Tumor and nontumor repertoires were significantly more similar in luminal-like than in basal-like breast cancer. Most tumor T cells seemingly derive from lymph node, then expand in tumor. The lymph node origin of tumor T cells was framed as consistent with a hypothesis, not demonstrated.

The lymph nodes were axillary draining lymph nodes from breast cancer patients. CDR3 length: 15 residues. Germline V CDR1 and CDR2: LGHNA, YSLEER. V was shortened by 4 bases and J by 2 bases, with 15 bases between the two germline ends. One entry per CDR3 protein, called by TCRdb with MiXCR from the multiplex PCR reads. The sample lists 200,000 or so distinct CDR3 sequences, 31% occurring once. This sequence was found in a female donor with breast cancer. Some clones in this sample may be carry-over from other donors' samples. This chain links TRBV4-3 with TRBJ2-7; tentative D call: TRBD1 (6 bases). The sequenced sample consisted of axillary lymph node tissue. CDR3 sequence reads: CASSLGGSTAYEQYF. CDR3 in DNA: TGCGCCAGCAGCCTAGGGGGATCGACAGCCTACGAGCAGTACTTC.